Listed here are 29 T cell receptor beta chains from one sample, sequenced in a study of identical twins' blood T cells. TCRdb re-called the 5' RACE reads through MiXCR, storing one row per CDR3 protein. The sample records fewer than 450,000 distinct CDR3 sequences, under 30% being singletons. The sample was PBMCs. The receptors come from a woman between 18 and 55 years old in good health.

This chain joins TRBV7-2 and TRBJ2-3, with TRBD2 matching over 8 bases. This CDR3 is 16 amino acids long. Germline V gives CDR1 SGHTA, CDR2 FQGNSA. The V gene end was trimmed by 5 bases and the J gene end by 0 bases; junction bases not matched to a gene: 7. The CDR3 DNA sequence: TGTGCCAGCAGCCGAAATAGCGGGGCTAGCACAGATACGCAGTATTTT. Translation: CASSRNSGASTDTQYF.

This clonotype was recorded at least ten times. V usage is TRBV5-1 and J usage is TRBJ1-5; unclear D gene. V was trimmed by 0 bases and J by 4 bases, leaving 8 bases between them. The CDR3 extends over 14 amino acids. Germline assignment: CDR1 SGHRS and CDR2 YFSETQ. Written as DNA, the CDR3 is TGCGCCAGCAGCTTGGGGGATAGGAATCAGCCCCAGCATTTT. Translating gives CASSLGDRNQPQHF.

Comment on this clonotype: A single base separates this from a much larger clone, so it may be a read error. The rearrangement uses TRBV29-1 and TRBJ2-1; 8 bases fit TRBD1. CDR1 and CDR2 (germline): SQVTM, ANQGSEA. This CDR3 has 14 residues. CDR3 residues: CSAGTGNSYNAQFF. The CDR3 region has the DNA TGCAGCGCCGGGACAGGAAACTCCTACAATGCGCAGTTCTTC.

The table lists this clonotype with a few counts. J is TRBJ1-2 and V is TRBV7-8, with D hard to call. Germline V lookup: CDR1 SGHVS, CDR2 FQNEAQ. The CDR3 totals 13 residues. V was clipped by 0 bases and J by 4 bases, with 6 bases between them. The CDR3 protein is CASSLAAVYGYTF. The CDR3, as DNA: TGTGCCAGCAGCTTAGCGGCCGTCTATGGCTACACCTTC.

CDR3 loop: CSAQRGVDSYEQYF. In DNA, the CDR3 is TGCAGTGCTCAGAGAGGGGTAGACTCCTACGAGCAGTACTTC. The J gene is TRBJ2-7, the V gene TRBV20-1; either TRBD1 or TRBD2 may supply D (5 bases each). Between the trimmed V and J ends, which lost 5 bases and 0 bases, there was a span of 14 bases. The germline gives CDR1 DFQATT, CDR2 SNEGSKA (reference sequence). The CDR3 extends over 14 amino acids.

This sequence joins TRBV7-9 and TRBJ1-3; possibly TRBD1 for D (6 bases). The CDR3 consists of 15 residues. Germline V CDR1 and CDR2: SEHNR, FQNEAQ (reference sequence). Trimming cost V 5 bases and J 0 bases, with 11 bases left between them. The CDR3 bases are TGTGCCAGCAGCAATTCAGGGGCCTCTGGAAACACCATATATTTT. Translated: CASSNSGASGNTIYF.

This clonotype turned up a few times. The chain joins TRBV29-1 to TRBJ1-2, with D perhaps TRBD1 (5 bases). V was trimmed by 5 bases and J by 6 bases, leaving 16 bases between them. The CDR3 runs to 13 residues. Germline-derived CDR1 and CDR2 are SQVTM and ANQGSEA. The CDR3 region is CSVIPGTRDGYTF. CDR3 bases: TGCAGCGTTATTCCCGGGACTCGAGATGGCTACACCTTC.

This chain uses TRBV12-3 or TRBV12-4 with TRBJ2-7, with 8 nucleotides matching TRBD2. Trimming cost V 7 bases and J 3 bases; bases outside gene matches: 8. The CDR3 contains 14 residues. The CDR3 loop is CASTSGLESYEQYF. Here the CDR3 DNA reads TGTGCCAGCACCTCGGGACTAGAGAGCTACGAGCAGTACTTC.

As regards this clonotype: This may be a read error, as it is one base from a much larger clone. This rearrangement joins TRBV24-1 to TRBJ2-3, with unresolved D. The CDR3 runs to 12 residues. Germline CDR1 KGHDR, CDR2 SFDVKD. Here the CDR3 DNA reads TGTGCCACCAGTGATTTGGAGGATACGCGGTATTTT. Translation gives CATSDLEDTRYF.

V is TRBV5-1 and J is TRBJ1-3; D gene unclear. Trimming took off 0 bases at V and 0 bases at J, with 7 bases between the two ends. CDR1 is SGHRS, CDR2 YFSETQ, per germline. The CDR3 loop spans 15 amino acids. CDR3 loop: CASSLARDSGNTIYF. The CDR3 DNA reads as TGCGCCAGCAGCTTGGCCCGGGACTCTGGAAACACCATATATTTT.

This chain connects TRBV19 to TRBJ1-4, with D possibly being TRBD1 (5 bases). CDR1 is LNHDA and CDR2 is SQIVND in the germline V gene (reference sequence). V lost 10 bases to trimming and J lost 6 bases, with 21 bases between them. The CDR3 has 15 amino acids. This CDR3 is CATYPGMRGDEKLFF. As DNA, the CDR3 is TGTGCCACTTACCCCGGTATGAGGGGTGATGAAAAACTGTTTTTT.

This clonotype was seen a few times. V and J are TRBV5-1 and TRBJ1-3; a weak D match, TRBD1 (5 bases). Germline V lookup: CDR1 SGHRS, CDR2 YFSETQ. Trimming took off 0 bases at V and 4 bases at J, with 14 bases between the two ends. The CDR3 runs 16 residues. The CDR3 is CASSLAIGGPGNTIYF. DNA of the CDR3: TGCGCCAGCAGCTTGGCTATCGGGGGACCAGGAAACACCATATATTTT. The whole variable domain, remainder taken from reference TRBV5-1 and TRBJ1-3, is KAGVTQTPRYLIKTRGQQVTLSCSPISGHRSVSWYQQTPGQGLQFLFEYFSETQRNKGNFPGRFSGRQFSNSRSEMNVSTLELGDSALYLCASSLAIGGPGNTIYFGEGSWLTVV.

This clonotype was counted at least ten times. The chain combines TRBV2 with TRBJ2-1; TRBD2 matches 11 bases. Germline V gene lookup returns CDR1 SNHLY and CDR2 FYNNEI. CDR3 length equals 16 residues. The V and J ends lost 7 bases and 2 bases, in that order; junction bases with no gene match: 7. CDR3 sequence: CASISTSGSTYNEQFF. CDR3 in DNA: TGTGCCAGCATTAGCACTAGCGGGAGTACCTACAATGAGCAGTTCTTC. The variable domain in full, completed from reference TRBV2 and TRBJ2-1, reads EPEVTQTPSHQVTQMGQEVILRCVPISNHLYFYWYRQILGQKVEFLVSFYNNEISEKSEIFDDQFSVERPDGSNFTLKIRSTKLEDSAMYFCASISTSGSTYNEQFFGPGTRLTVL.

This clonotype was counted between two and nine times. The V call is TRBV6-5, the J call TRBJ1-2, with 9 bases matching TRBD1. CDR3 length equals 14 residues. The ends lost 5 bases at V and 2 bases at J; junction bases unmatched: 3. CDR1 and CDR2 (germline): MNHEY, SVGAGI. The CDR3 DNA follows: TGTGCCAGCAGTCGACAGGGGGTAAACTATGGCTACACCTTC. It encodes CASSRQGVNYGYTF.

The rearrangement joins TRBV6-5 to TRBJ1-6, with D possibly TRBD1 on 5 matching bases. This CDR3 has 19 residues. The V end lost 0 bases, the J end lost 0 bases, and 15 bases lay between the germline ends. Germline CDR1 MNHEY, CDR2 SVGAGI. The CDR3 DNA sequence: TGTGCCAGCAGTTACTCAACCGGGGAGGGGAGCTCCTATAATTCACCCCTCCACTTT. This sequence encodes CASSYSTGEGSSYNSPLHF.

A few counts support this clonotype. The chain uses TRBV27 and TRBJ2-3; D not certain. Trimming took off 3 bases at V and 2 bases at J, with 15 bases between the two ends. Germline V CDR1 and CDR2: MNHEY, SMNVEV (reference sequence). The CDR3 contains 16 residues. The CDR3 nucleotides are TGTGCCAGCAGTTTTAGTCGCCGGATGGACACAGATACGCAGTATTTT. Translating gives CASSFSRRMDTDTQYF.

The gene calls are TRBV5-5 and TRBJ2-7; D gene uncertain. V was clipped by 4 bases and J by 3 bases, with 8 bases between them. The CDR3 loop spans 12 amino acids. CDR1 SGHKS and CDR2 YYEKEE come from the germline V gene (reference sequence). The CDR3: CASSGLIYEQYF. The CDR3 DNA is TGTGCCAGCAGCGGCCTAATCTACGAGCAGTACTTC.

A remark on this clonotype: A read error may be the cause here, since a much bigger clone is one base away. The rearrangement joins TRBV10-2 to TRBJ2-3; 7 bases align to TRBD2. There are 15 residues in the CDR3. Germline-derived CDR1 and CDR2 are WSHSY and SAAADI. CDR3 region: CASGDGTTSADTQYF. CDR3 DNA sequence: TGCGCCAGCGGTGACGGGACTACCTCGGCAGATACGCAGTATTTT.

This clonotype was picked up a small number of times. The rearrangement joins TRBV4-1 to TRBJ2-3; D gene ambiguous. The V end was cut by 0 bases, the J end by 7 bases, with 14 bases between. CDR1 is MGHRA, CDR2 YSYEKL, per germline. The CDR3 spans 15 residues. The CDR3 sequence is CASSQDIKRTYTQYF. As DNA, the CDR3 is TGCGCCAGCAGCCAAGATATTAAACGGACCTATACGCAGTATTTT.

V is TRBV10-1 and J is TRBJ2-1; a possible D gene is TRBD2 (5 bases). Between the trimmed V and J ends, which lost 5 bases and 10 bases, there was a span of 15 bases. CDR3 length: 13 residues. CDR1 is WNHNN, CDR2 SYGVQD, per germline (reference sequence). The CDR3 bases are TGCGCCAGCAGTCCCTTTAGGTCGGGGGAGCAGTTCTTC. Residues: CASSPFRSGEQFF.

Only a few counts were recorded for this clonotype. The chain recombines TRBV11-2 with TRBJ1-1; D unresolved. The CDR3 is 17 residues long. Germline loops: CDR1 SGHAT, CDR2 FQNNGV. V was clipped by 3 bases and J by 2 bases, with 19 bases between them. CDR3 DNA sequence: TGTGCCAGCAGCTTTGGTTGGGGTTTAGGAGGAAACACTGAAGCTTTCTTT. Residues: CASSFGWGLGGNTEAFF.

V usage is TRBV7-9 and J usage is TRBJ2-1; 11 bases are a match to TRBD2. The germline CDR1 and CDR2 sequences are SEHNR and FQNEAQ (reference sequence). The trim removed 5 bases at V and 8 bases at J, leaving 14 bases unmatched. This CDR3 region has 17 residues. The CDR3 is CASSPPLTSGRSYEQFF. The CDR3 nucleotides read TGTGCCAGCAGCCCTCCACTTACTAGCGGGAGATCCTATGAGCAGTTCTTC.

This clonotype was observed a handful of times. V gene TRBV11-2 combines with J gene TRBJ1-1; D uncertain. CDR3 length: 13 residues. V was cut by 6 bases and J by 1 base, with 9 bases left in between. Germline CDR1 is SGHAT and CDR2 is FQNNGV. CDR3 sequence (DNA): TGTGCCAGCAGAGACCCAGCGAACACTGAAGCTTTCTTT. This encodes CASRDPANTEAFF.

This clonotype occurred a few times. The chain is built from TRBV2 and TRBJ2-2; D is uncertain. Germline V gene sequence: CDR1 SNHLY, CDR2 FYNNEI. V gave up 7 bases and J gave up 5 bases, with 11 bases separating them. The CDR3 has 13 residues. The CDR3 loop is CASKWMATGELFF. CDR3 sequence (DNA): TGTGCCAGCAAATGGATGGCAACCGGGGAGCTGTTTTTT.

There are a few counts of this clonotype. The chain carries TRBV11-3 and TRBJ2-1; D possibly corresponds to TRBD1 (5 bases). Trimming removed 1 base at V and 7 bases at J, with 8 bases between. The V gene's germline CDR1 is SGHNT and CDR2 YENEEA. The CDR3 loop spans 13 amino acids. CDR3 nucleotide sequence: TGTGCCAGCAGCTTAGGATCAGGGAATGAGCAGTTCTTC. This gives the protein CASSLGSGNEQFF.

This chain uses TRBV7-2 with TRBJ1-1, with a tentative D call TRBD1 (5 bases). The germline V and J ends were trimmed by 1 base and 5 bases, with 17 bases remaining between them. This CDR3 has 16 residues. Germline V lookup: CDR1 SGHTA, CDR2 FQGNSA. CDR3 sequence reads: CASSLVTRGRRTEAFF. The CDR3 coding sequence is TGTGCCAGCAGCTTAGTTACCCGGGGCCGACGAACTGAAGCTTTCTTT. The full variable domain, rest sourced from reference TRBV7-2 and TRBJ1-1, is GAGVSQSPSNKVTEKGKDVELRCDPISGHTALYWYRQSLGQGLEFLIYFQGNSAPDKSGLPSDRFSAERTGGSVSTLTIQRTQQEDSAVYLCASSLVTRGRRTEAFFGQGTRLTVV.

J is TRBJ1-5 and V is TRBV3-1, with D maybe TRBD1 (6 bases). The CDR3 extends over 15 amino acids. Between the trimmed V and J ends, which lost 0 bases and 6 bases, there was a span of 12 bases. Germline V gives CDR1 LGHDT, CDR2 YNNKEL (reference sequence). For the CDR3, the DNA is TGTGCCAGCAGCCAAGATCACAGGGCGGTTCAGCCCCAGCATTTT. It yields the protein CASSQDHRAVQPQHF.

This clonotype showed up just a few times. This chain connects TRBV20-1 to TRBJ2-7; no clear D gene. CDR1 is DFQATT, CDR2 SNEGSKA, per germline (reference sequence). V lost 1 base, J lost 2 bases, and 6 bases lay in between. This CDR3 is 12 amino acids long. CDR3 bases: TGCAGTGCTAGAGGTGTCGCCTACGAGCAGTACTTC. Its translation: CSARGVAYEQYF.

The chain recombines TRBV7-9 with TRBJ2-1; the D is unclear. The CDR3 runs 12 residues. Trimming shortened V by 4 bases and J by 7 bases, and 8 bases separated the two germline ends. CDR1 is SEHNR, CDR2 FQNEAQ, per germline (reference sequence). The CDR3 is CASSSSSNEQFF. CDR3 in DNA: TGTGCCAGCAGCTCGTCGTCTAATGAGCAGTTCTTC.